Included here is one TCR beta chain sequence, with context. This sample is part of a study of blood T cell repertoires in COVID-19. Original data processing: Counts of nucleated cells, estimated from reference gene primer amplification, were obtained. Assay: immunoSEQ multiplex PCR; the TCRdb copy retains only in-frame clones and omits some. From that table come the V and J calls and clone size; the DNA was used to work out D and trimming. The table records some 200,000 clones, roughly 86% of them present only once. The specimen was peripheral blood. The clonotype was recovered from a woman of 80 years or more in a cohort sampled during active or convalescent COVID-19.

CDR3 amino acids: CASSPFRGKGRNEQFF. CDR3 DNA sequence: TGTGCCAGCAGTCCCTTCAGGGGGAAAGGTAGGAATGAGCAGTTCTTC. The chain recombines TRBV27 with TRBJ2-1; 7 bases agree with TRBD1. This CDR3 is built from 16 residues. The germline CDR1 and CDR2 sequences are MNHEY and SMNVEV (reference sequence). V lost 5 bases to trimming and J lost 7 bases; unmatched junction nucleotides: 14.